Listed here is a single T cell receptor beta chain. Its antigen is as yet unknown. This sample also contains other DNA sequences that code for the same CDR3. This sample stems from a study of long-term antiretroviral therapy in people with HIV. Prior to DNA extraction, the samples held about 0.95-11 million cryopreserved PBMC. The immunoSEQ assay was v3.0, run at survey level. Repertoires were generated with immunoSEQ multiplex PCR, while TCRdb's copy carries only in-frame clones and drops some. The sample includes about 25,000 clones, just over 85% of them seen just once. Overall study results and limits: Blood sampling spanned 2004 to 2017, possibly under older ART regimens.

The germline V and J ends were trimmed by 6 bases and 2 bases, with 5 bases remaining between them. There are 13 residues in the CDR3. Germline CDR1 and CDR2: MNHEY and SMNVEV (reference sequence). Specimen: unsorted PBMCs, collected 1.2 years after starting antiretroviral therapy. This receptor was identified in a man aged 50 to 59 with HIV. The chain recombines TRBV27 with TRBJ1-6; D possibly corresponds to TRBD1 (5 bases). CDR3 bases: TGTGCCAGCAGGGGACCCTATAATTCACCCCTCCACTTT. Its protein is CASRGPYNSPLHF.